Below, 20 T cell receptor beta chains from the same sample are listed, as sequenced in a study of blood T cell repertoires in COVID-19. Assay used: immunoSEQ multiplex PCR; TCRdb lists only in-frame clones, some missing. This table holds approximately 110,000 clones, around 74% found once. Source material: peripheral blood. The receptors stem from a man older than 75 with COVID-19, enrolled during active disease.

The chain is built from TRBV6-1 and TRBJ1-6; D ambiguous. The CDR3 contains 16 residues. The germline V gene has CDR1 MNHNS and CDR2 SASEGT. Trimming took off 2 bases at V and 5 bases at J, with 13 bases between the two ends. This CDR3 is CASSERRTLDNSPLHF. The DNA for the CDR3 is TGTGCCAGCAGTGAAAGGAGGACTCTGGATAATTCACCCCTCCACTTT.

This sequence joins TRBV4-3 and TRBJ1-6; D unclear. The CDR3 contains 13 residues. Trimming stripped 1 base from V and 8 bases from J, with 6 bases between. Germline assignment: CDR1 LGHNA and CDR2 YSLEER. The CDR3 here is CASSQAADSPLHF. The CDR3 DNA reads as TGCGCCAGCAGCCAAGCGGCGGATTCACCCCTCCACTTT.

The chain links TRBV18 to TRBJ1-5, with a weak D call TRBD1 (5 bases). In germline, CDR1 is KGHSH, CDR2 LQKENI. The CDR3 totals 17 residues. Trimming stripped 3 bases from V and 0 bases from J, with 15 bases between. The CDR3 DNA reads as TGTGCCAGCTCACCCCCGACAGACCCAAATAGCAATCAGCCCCAGCATTTT. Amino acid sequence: CASSPPTDPNSNQPQHF.

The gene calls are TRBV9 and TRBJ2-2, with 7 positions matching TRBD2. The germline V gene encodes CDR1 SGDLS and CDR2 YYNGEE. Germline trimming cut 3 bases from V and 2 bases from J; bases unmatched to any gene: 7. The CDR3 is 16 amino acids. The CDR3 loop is CASSAGGSSNTGELFF. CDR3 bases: TGTGCCAGCAGCGCTGGCGGGAGCTCTAACACCGGGGAGCTGTTTTTT.

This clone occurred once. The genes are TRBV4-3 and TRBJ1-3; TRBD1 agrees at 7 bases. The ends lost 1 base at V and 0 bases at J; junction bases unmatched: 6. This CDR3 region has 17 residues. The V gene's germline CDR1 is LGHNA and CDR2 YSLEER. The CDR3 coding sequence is TGCGCCAGCAGCCAAGGGGGACAGTCACACTCTGGAAACACCATATATTTT. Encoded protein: CASSQGGQSHSGNTIYF.

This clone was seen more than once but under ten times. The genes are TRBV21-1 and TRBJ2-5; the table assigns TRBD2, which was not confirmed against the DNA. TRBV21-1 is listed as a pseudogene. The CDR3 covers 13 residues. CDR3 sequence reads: CARMLAGEETQYF. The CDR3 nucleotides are TGTGCCAGAATGCTAGCGGGGGAAGAGACCCAGTACTTC.

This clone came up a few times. In DNA, the CDR3 is TGTGCCAGCAGCCGAACTAGCTCTAATGCGAACACCGGGGAGCTGTTTTTT. Translating gives CASSRTSSNANTGELFF. The chain has TRBV7-3 and TRBJ2-2, with D perhaps TRBD2 (6 bases). The CDR3 covers 17 residues. Trimming took 5 bases from V and 0 from J, leaving 16 bases between them. CDR1 SGHTA and CDR2 FQGTGA come from the germline V gene.

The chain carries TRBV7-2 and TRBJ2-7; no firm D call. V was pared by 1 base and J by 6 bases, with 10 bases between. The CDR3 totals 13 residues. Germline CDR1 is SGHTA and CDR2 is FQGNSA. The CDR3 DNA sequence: TGTGCCAGCAGCTTAGTGGGCCCGGCCGAGCAGTACTTC. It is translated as CASSLVGPAEQYF. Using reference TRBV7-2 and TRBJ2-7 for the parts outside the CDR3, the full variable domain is GAGVSQSPSNKVTEKGKDVELRCDPISGHTALYWYRQSLGQGLEFLIYFQGNSAPDKSGLPSDRFSAERTGGSVSTLTIQRTQQEDSAVYLCASSLVGPAEQYFGPGTRLTVT.

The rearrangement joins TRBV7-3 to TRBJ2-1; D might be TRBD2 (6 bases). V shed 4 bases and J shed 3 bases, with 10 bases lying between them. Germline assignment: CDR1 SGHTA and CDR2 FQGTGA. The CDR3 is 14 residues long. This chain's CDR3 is CASSSLANYNEQFF. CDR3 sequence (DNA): TGTGCCAGCAGCTCTCTAGCGAACTACAATGAGCAGTTCTTC.

CDR3 protein: CAWIGGTGGTGELFF. The CDR3 DNA follows: TGTGCCTGGATTGGTGGGACAGGGGGCACCGGGGAGCTGTTTTTT. The V call is TRBV30, the J call TRBJ2-2; 11 bases are a match to TRBD1. From germline, CDR1 is GTSNPN and CDR2 SVGIG (reference sequence). Unmatched junction bases numbered 5, after V lost 4 bases and J lost 4 bases. The CDR3 has 15 residues.

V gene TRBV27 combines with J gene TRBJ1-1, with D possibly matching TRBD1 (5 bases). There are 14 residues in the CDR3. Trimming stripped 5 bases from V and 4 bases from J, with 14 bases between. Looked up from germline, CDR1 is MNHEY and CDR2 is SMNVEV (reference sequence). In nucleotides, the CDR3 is TGTGCCAGCAGTCCCCAGCGGGGGAGCACTGAAGCTTTCTTT. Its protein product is CASSPQRGSTEAFF.

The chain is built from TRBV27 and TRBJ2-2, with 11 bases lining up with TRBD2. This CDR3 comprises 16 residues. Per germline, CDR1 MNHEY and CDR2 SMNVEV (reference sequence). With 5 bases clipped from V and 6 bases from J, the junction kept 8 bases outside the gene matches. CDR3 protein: CASSNRLAGRSGELFF. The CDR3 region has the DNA TGTGCCAGCAGTAATAGACTAGCGGGAAGGTCCGGGGAGCTGTTTTTT.

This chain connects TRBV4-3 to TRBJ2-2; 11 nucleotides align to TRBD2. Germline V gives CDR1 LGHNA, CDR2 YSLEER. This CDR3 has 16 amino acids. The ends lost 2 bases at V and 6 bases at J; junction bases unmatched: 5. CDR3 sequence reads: CASSQIAGGVAGELFF. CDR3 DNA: TGCGCCAGCAGCCAAATAGCGGGAGGGGTGGCCGGGGAGCTGTTTTTT.

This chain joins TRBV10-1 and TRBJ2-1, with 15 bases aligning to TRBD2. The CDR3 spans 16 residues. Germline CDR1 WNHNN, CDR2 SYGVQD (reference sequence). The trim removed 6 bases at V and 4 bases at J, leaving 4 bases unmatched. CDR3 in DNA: TGCGCCAGCAGCTCCGGGACTAGCGGGAGGTACAATGAGCAGTTCTTC. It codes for CASSSGTSGRYNEQFF.

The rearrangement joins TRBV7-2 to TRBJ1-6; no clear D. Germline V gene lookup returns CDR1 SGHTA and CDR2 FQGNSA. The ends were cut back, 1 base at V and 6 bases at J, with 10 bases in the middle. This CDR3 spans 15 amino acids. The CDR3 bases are TGTGCCAGCAGCTTAGGCAGGCCGAGTAATTCACCCCTCCACTTT. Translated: CASSLGRPSNSPLHF.

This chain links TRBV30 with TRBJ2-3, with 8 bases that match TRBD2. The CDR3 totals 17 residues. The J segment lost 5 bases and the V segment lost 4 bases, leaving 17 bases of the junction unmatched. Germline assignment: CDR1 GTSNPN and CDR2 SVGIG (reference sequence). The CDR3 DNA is TGTGCCTGGACTCTCCATTTTGGAGCGGGAGCGGGAGATACGCAGTATTTT. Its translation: CAWTLHFGAGAGDTQYF.

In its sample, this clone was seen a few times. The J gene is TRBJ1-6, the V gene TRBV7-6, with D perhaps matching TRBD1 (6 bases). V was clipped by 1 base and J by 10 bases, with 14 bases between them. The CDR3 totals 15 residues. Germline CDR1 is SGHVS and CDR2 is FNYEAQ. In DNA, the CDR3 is TGTGCCAGCAGCTTAGGAACAGGGTTTCGATCACCCCTCCACTTT. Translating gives CASSLGTGFRSPLHF. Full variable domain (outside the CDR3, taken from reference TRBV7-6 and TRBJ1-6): GAGVSQSPRYKVTKRGQDVALRCDPISGHVSLYWYRQALGQGPEFLTYFNYEAQQDKSGLPNDRFSAERPEGSISTLTIQRTEQRDSAMYRCASSLGTGFRSPLHFGNGTRLTVT.

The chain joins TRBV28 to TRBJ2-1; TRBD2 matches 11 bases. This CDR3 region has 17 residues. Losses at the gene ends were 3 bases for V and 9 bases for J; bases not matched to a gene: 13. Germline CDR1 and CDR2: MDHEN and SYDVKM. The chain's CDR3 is CASSFGGTSGRLREQFF. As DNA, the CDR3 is TGTGCCAGCAGTTTTGGGGGGACTAGCGGCCGACTACGTGAGCAGTTCTTC.

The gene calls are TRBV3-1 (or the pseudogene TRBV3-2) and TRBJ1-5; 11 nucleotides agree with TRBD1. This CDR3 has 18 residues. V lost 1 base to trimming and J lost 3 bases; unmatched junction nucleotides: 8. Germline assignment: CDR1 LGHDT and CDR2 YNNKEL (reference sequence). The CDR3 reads CASSQGAPGQGVNQPQHF. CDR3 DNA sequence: TGTGCCAGCAGCCAAGGGGCCCCGGGACAGGGGGTCAATCAGCCCCAGCATTTT.

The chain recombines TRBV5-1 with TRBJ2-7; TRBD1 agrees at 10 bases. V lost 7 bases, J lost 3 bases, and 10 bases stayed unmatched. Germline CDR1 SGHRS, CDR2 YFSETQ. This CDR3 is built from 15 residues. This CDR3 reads CASSNGGTGVYEQYF. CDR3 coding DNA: TGCGCCAGCTCCAACGGGGGGACAGGGGTCTACGAGCAGTACTTC.